The 27 T cell receptor beta chains below were found in one sample sequenced in a study of molecular identifiers for immune sequencing clone quantification (dated by TCRdb to 2016 to 2019). Library preparation was by PCR. Sequencing was performed on an Illumina HiSeq 4000. Clones were called with MiXCR by TCRdb after fastp trimmed the public reads at Q25, and only in-frame beta chains were retained. When rows share a CDR3 protein, they turn into one entry using the most common DNA and genes. A total of about half a million distinct CDR3 sequences appear in this sample, about a fifth of them only once. The top ten constitute more than 0.8% of the sample. The sequencing sample was made of naive CD8+ T cells from blood, with Jurkat cell RNA spiked in. Taken with the paper, the label for cell subset or site translates to: FACS-sorted CD8+CD4-CCR7+CD45RA+ naive T cells. The receptors were sampled from a human donor in good health. Some libraries in this study had Jurkat cell RNA spiked in.

This chain joins TRBV7-6 and TRBJ1-5, with D hard to call. The CDR3 is 15 residues long. Germline CDR1 SGHVS, CDR2 FNYEAQ. The V end lost 0 bases, the J end lost 0 bases, and 6 bases lay between the germline ends. The CDR3 DNA reads TGTGCCAGCAGCTTAGCGGCAGATAGCAATCAGCCCCAGCATTTT. This gives the protein CASSLAADSNQPQHF.

This clonotype was counted only a few times. The rearrangement joins TRBV9 to TRBJ2-3; TRBD2 agrees at 9 bases. Losses at the gene ends were 0 bases for V and 4 bases for J; bases not matched to a gene: 3. The CDR3 consists of 15 residues. Germline CDR1 reads SGDLS; CDR2 reads YYNGEE. The CDR3 DNA reads TGTGCCAGCAGCGTAGGCGGGGGGGCCCCAGATACGCAGTATTTT. Amino acids: CASSVGGGAPDTQYF.

The chain carries TRBV4-1 and TRBJ1-1, with D maybe TRBD1 (5 bases). The germline V gene encodes CDR1 MGHRA and CDR2 YSYEKL. This CDR3 has 14 amino acids. V was cut by 4 bases and J by 5 bases, with 14 bases left in between. CDR3 loop: CASSRIGGETEAFF. CDR3 bases: TGCGCCAGCAGCCGAATCGGAGGGGAAACTGAAGCTTTCTTT.

This clonotype was counted a few times. The chain carries TRBV4-1 and TRBJ2-1, with D hard to call. Per the germline V gene, CDR1 is MGHRA and CDR2 is YSYEKL. The CDR3 has 13 amino acids. V was pared by 2 bases and J by 7 bases, with 9 bases between. The CDR3 nucleotides read TGCGCCAGCAGCCAATATTCGAGGAATGAGCAGTTCTTC. Protein product: CASSQYSRNEQFF.

This clonotype was seen ten or more times. The rearrangement uses TRBV7-3 and TRBJ2-5; D is unclear. The CDR3 runs to 15 residues. The germline V gene encodes CDR1 SGHTA and CDR2 FQGTGA. Trimming left V 0 bases short and J 0 bases short, with 8 bases between. CDR3 sequence reads: CASSLTMSDQETQYF. DNA for the CDR3: TGTGCCAGCAGCTTAACAATGAGCGACCAAGAGACCCAGTACTTC.

Details on this clonotype: An end of the junction differs from the germline gene, which may be a read error. The V call is TRBV28, the J call TRBJ2-4; D is possibly TRBD1 (5 bases). There are 12 residues in the CDR3. CDR1 is MDHEN and CDR2 is SYDVKM in the germline V gene. The CDR3 protein is CASSQTGRRHVF. The DNA of the CDR3 is TGTGCCAGCAGTCAAACAGGCCGGCGTCACGTCTTC.

This clonotype was found many times. The J gene is TRBJ1-1, the V gene TRBV5-5; tentatively, D is TRBD1 (6 bases). The length of the CDR3 is 13 residues. Germline-derived CDR1 and CDR2 are SGHKS and YYEKEE (reference sequence). V was pared by 5 bases and J by 6 bases, with 14 bases between. The CDR3 DNA sequence: TGTGCCAGCAGTTGGACAGCGTTCTCTGAAGCTTTCTTT. Translation gives CASSWTAFSEAFF.

The chain couples TRBV6-2 or TRBV6-3 to TRBJ2-7, with D possibly TRBD2 on 5 matching bases. V was shortened by 0 bases and J by 2 bases, with 11 bases between the two germline ends. The V gene's germline CDR1 is MNHEY and CDR2 SVGEGT. There are 15 residues in the CDR3. The CDR3 coding sequence is TGTGCCAGCAGTTACTCGGCGGGTTTCACCTACGAGCAGTACTTC. Amino acids: CASSYSAGFTYEQYF.

This clonotype turned up a few times. J is TRBJ2-5 and V is TRBV11-2, with 7 bases lining up with TRBD2. Trimming took 5 bases from V and 4 from J; bases not matched to a gene: 10. CDR1 is SGHAT, CDR2 FQNNGV, per germline. The CDR3 consists of 15 residues. CDR3 nucleotide sequence: TGTGCCAGCAGCCCGGGGCAGCGGGGAGGAGAGACCCAGTACTTC. Its protein is CASSPGQRGGETQYF. The full variable domain, completed using reference TRBV11-2 and TRBJ2-5, is EAGVAQSPRYKIIEKRQSVAFWCNPISGHATLYWYQQILGQGPKLLIQFQNNGVVDDSQLPKDRFSAERLKGVDSTLKIQPAKLEDSAVYLCASSPGQRGGETQYFGPGTRLLVL.

The chain joins TRBV11-3 to TRBJ2-3; either TRBD1 or TRBD2 may fit D (6 bases each). V shed 4 bases and J shed 2 bases, with 13 bases lying between them. Per the germline V gene, CDR1 is SGHNT and CDR2 is YENEEA. This CDR3 has 15 residues. CDR3 region: CASSWSGAFTDTQYF. CDR3 nucleotide sequence: TGTGCCAGCAGCTGGTCGGGGGCATTCACAGATACGCAGTATTTT.

Remarks on this clonotype: This may be a read error, as it is one base from a much larger clone. V and J are TRBV29-1 and TRBJ2-7; 8 bases are a match to TRBD1. This CDR3 has 14 residues. J was trimmed by 0 bases and V by 6 bases; bases with no gene match: 7. Germline V gene data show CDR1 as SQVTM and CDR2 as ANQGSEA. The CDR3 DNA reads TGCAGCGTCAGGACAGGGAAAAGCTCCTACGAGCAGTACTTC. This translates into CSVRTGKSSYEQYF.

This clonotype occurred many times. This rearrangement joins TRBV6-2 or TRBV6-3 to TRBJ1-4; possible D gene TRBD1, 5 bases. The CDR3 has 15 residues. Trimming stripped 6 bases from V and 5 bases from J, with 16 bases between. Germline V gives CDR1 MNHEY, CDR2 SVGEGT. Here the CDR3 reads CASRKENRRNEKLFF. CDR3 nucleotides: TGTGCCAGCAGAAAAGAAAACAGGAGAAATGAAAAACTGTTTTTT.

This clonotype was counted at least ten times. The chain employs TRBV5-8 and TRBJ1-1, with 9 nucleotides matching TRBD1. Trimming at V came to 7 bases and at J to 7 bases, leaving 8 bases not matched to a gene. CDR3 length: 13 residues. Germline CDR1 SGHTS, CDR2 YDEGEE. CDR3 region: CASARQGVGEAFF. Here the CDR3 DNA reads TGTGCCAGCGCAAGACAGGGGGTAGGTGAAGCTTTCTTT.

The V gene is TRBV27, the J gene TRBJ2-1; no clear D. This CDR3 is 13 amino acids long. CDR1 is MNHEY, CDR2 SMNVEV, per germline (reference sequence). Trimming shortened V by 2 bases and J by 8 bases, and 10 bases separated the two germline ends. The CDR3 DNA sequence: TGTGCCAGCAGTTTACAGGATTACGATGAGCAGTTCTTC. Protein product: CASSLQDYDEQFF.

This clonotype was seen many times. This chain uses TRBV28 with TRBJ2-7, with TRBD1 as a possible D gene (6 bases). The CDR3 is 15 amino acids. The ends were cut back, 0 bases at V and 0 bases at J, with 9 bases in the middle. Germline V lookup: CDR1 MDHEN, CDR2 SYDVKM. CDR3: CASSLWGANSYEQYF. The CDR3 DNA follows: TGTGCCAGCAGTTTATGGGGGGCTAACTCCTACGAGCAGTACTTC.

This clonotype came up many times. The chain combines TRBV30 with TRBJ2-1; 7 bases are a match to TRBD1. This CDR3 has 18 residues. Unmatched junction bases numbered 13, after V lost 1 base and J lost 1 base. Germline V gene lookup returns CDR1 GTSNPN and CDR2 SVGIG (reference sequence). The CDR3 spells CAWSGLIDREKSYNEQFF. In nucleotides, the CDR3 is TGTGCCTGGAGTGGTCTAATAGACAGGGAGAAATCCTACAATGAGCAGTTCTTC.

Notes on this clonotype: At one end, the junction sequence differs from germline, possibly due to a read error. The chain joins TRBV6-5 to TRBJ1-1, with 10 bases that match TRBD1. Per germline, CDR1 MNHEY and CDR2 SVGAGI. There are 15 residues in the CDR3. This CDR3 reads CASSYSRTGGTEVFF. The CDR3, as DNA: TGTGCCAGCAGTTACTCGCGGACAGGGGGGACTGAAGTTTTCTTT.

Only a few counts were recorded for this clonotype. The chain recombines TRBV4-3 with TRBJ2-2; D ambiguous. The length of the CDR3 is 16 residues. The germline V and J ends were trimmed by 0 bases and 2 bases, with 10 bases remaining between them. Germline CDR1 reads LGHNA; CDR2 reads YSLEER. The CDR3 loop is CASSQDSYPNTGELFF. The CDR3 nucleotides are TGCGCCAGCAGCCAAGATAGCTACCCCAACACCGGGGAGCTGTTTTTT.

The chain combines TRBV19 with TRBJ2-7, with TRBD1 as a possible D gene (5 bases). Trimming shortened V by 5 bases and J by 2 bases, and 10 bases separated the two germline ends. CDR1 and CDR2 (germline): LNHDA, SQIVND (reference sequence). This CDR3 spans 13 amino acids. The CDR3 region has the DNA TGTGCCAGTAGTTCACAGGTAACCTACGAGCAGTACTTC. Its protein is CASSSQVTYEQYF.

A word on this clonotype: This likely comes from a read error, as the CDR3 has no conserved phenylalanine or tryptophan at its end. V and J are TRBV2 and TRBJ1-2; D not resolved. This CDR3 has 11 amino acids. The germline CDR1 and CDR2 sequences are SNHLY and FYNNEI. Trimming took 8 bases from V and 6 from J, leaving 10 bases between them. As DNA, the CDR3 is TGTGCCAGCGTAACAGTAGATGGCTACACCTCC. Its protein product is CASVTVDGYTS.

Concerning this clonotype itself: The conserved closing phenylalanine or tryptophan is absent in this CDR3, likely reflecting a read error. The chain recombines TRBV4-1 with TRBJ2-7; TRBD1 matches 9 bases. With V trimmed by 2 bases and J by 3 bases, 5 bases remained unmatched. CDR1 and CDR2 from the germline V gene are MGHRA and YSYEKL. CDR3 length: 15 residues. The CDR3 here is CASSQPGQGSYEQYL. CDR3 DNA: TGCGCCAGCAGCCAACCCGGACAGGGGAGCTACGAGCAGTACCTC.

Ten or more counts support this clonotype. The chain is built from TRBV27 and TRBJ2-2, with a tentative D call TRBD1 (5 bases). The V end lost 4 bases, the J end lost 6 bases, and 9 bases lay between the germline ends. Germline lookup yields CDR1 MNHEY and CDR2 SMNVEV (reference sequence). The CDR3 spans 13 residues. CDR3 in amino acids: CASSSTGPGELFF. In DNA, the CDR3 is TGTGCCAGCAGTTCCACAGGTCCCGGGGAGCTGTTTTTT.

Concerning this clonotype: Just one base apart from a much larger clone, this may be a read error. The chain is built from TRBV4-3 and TRBJ1-1, with D maybe TRBD1 (6 bases). The CDR3 has 17 amino acids. The germline V gene encodes CDR1 LGHNA and CDR2 YSLEER. The DNA for the CDR3 is TGCGCCGGCAGCCAGGCTCATACAGGGACTATGATCACTGAAGCTTTCTTT. It specifies CAGSQAHTGTMITEAFF.

This clonotype turned up a few times. This chain uses TRBV19 with TRBJ2-3; D gene ambiguous. Trimming cost V 3 bases and J 1 base, with 8 bases left between them. Per germline, CDR1 LNHDA and CDR2 SQIVND (reference sequence). The CDR3 is 14 amino acids. CDR3 residues: CASSIYSGTDTQYF. The CDR3 DNA follows: TGTGCCAGTAGTATTTACTCTGGCACAGATACGCAGTATTTT.

The chain combines TRBV27 with TRBJ1-1, with D perhaps TRBD1 (6 bases). The CDR3 covers 16 residues. V lost 4 bases and J 3 bases, leaving 18 bases between the germline ends. The germline V gene has CDR1 MNHEY and CDR2 SMNVEV (reference sequence). The CDR3 reads CASSSIPQGGDTEAFF. In nucleotides, the CDR3 is TGTGCCAGCAGTTCAATCCCACAGGGAGGGGACACTGAAGCTTTCTTT.

The chain couples TRBV7-3 to TRBJ2-1; D possibly corresponds to TRBD2 (5 bases). The CDR3 covers 18 residues. CDR1 is SGHTA and CDR2 is FQGTGA in the germline V gene. The V end was cut by 5 bases, the J end by 0 bases, with 20 bases between. The CDR3 region has the DNA TGTGCCAGCAGCCCCTTCGGCCGAGCGGAAGCCTCCTACAATGAGCAGTTCTTC. It encodes CASSPFGRAEASYNEQFF. The entire variable domain, with the rest obtained from reference TRBV7-3 and TRBJ2-1, is as follows: GAGVSQTPSNKVTEKGKYVELRCDPISGHTALYWYRQSLGQGPEFLIYFQGTGAADDSGLPNDRFFAVRPEGSVSTLKIQRTERGDSAVYLCASSPFGRAEASYNEQFFGPGTRLTVL.

This clonotype was seen repeatedly, ten times or more. The V gene is TRBV11-2, the J gene TRBJ2-3; 10 bases align to TRBD1. With 5 bases clipped from V and 3 bases from J, the junction kept 5 bases outside the gene matches. Looked up from germline, CDR1 is SGHAT and CDR2 is FQNNGV. The CDR3 length is 15 residues. Here the CDR3 reads CASSGGQGQTDTQYF. The CDR3 DNA sequence: TGTGCCAGCAGCGGGGGACAGGGGCAAACAGATACGCAGTATTTT.